These 18 T cell receptor beta chains came from one sample sequenced in a study of CD8 T cells in Susac syndrome. Random hexamers served to reverse transcribe roughly 0.5 to 1 ug RNA. TCRdb re-analysed the immunoSEQ multiplex PCR reads in MiXCR, keeping a single row per CDR3 protein. The sample carries fewer than 90,000 distinct CDR3 sequences, about 93% recorded once. Sequencing was performed on CD8+ T cells from PBMCs. These receptors originate from a human donor with Susac syndrome.

This chain joins TRBV4-1 and TRBJ2-7; D is unresolved. Germline CDR1 is MGHRA and CDR2 is YSYEKL. V lost 4 bases to trimming and J lost 2 bases, with 12 bases between them. The CDR3 loop spans 14 amino acids. DNA for the CDR3: TGCGCCAGCAGCCTACCAGGACGGACCTACGAGCAGTACTTC. Translated, it gives CASSLPGRTYEQYF.

There are a few counts of this clonotype. This chain joins TRBV6-5 and TRBJ1-2; the D is unclear. The V end was cut by 0 bases, the J end by 4 bases, with 9 bases between. CDR1 and CDR2 (germline): MNHEY, SVGAGI. This CDR3 region has 14 residues. The CDR3 nucleotides read TGTGCCAGCAGTTACTCGAAAACAGCCTATGGCTACACCTTC. It codes for CASSYSKTAYGYTF.

The J gene is TRBJ2-1, the V gene TRBV3-1, with TRBD2 identical over 9 bases. The junction had 12 bases not matched to a gene; V was cut back by 6 bases and J by 3 bases. CDR1 and CDR2 (germline): LGHDT, YNNKEL (reference sequence). This CDR3 comprises 17 residues. CDR3 DNA: TGTGCCAGCAGTTCAGACGTGGCTAGCGGGGTCTACAATGAGCAGTTCTTC. This codes for CASSSDVASGVYNEQFF.

This chain joins TRBV5-6 and TRBJ1-1; TRBD1 aligns across 7 bases. CDR3 size: 16 residues. Germline-derived CDR1 and CDR2 are SGHDT and YYEEEE. V trimming: 0 bases; J trimming: 6 bases; junction bases outside the gene matches: 11. The CDR3, as DNA: TGTGCCAGCAGCTTGGCCGTAGGGGGCAAGAGGGCTGAAGCTTTCTTT. Protein sequence: CASSLAVGGKRAEAFF. Full variable domain (remainder filled in from reference TRBV5-6 and TRBJ1-1): DAGVTQSPTHLIKTRGQQVTLRCSPKSGHDTVSWYQQALGQGPQFIFQYYEEEERQRGNFPDRFSGHQFPNYSSELNVNALLLGDSALYLCASSLAVGGKRAEAFFGQGTRLTVV.

The chain joins TRBV5-6 to TRBJ2-3; 9 bases agree with TRBD2. The CDR3 has 16 amino acids. J was trimmed by 4 bases and V by 2 bases; bases with no gene match: 8. Germline values: CDR1 SGHDT, CDR2 YYEEEE. The CDR3 loop reads CASSFPPSGESDTQYF. Written as DNA, the CDR3 is TGTGCCAGCAGCTTCCCCCCTAGCGGGGAATCAGATACGCAGTATTTT.

This chain joins TRBV5-1 and TRBJ2-6, with TRBD1 matching 8 bases. Germline loops: CDR1 SGHRS, CDR2 YFSETQ. Trimming removed 4 bases from V and 0 bases from J; junction bases left unmatched: 6. The CDR3 extends over 17 amino acids. This CDR3 reads CASSAGTGVSGANVLTF. In DNA, the CDR3 is TGCGCCAGCAGCGCCGGGACAGGAGTCTCTGGGGCCAACGTCCTGACTTTC. Full variable domain (outside the CDR3, taken from reference TRBV5-1 and TRBJ2-6): KAGVTQTPRYLIKTRGQQVTLSCSPISGHRSVSWYQQTPGQGLQFLFEYFSETQRNKGNFPGRFSGRQFSNSRSEMNVSTLELGDSALYLCASSAGTGVSGANVLTFGAGSRLTVL.

The chain uses TRBV19 and TRBJ2-5; D gene uncertain. This CDR3 has 14 amino acids. The V gene lost 5 bases and the J gene lost 5 bases, with 15 bases spanning the gap. Germline lookup yields CDR1 LNHDA and CDR2 SQIVND (reference sequence). The CDR3, as DNA: TGTGCCAGTAGTCCGGTGATCCAAGCGGAGACCCAGTACTTC. Protein product: CASSPVIQAETQYF.

The J gene is TRBJ1-1, the V gene TRBV7-3; D gene unclear. V gave up 1 base and J gave up 1 base, with 7 bases separating them. Germline V lookup: CDR1 SGHTA, CDR2 FQGTGA. This CDR3 has 14 residues. This CDR3 is CASSLSPGNTEAFF. The CDR3 nucleotides are TGTGCCAGCAGCTTAAGCCCAGGGAACACTGAAGCTTTCTTT.

The chain couples TRBV7-9 to TRBJ1-1; D is unresolved. V dropped 7 bases and J dropped 1 base, with 13 bases sitting between them. Germline V gene sequence: CDR1 SEHNR, CDR2 FQNEAQ (reference sequence). This CDR3 comprises 14 residues. The CDR3 reads CASKGNIKNTEAFF. CDR3 in DNA: TGTGCCAGCAAGGGTAACATCAAGAACACTGAAGCTTTCTTT.

The CDR3 reads CAWSVQGNSPLHF. CDR3 DNA sequence: TGTGCCTGGAGTGTACAGGGTAATTCACCCCTCCACTTT. The J gene is TRBJ1-6, the V gene TRBV30; tentative D call: TRBD1 (6 bases). The CDR3 is made up of 13 amino acids. V lost 0 bases and J 6 bases, leaving 6 bases between the germline ends. The germline V gene encodes CDR1 GTSNPN and CDR2 SVGIG (reference sequence).

Written as DNA, the CDR3 is TGCAGTGCTAGAGATAGAGGGTGGACTGAAGCTTTCTTT. It is translated as CSARDRGWTEAFF. This chain links TRBV20-1 with TRBJ1-1; no reliable D call. The germline gives CDR1 DFQATT, CDR2 SNEGSKA (reference sequence). V was pared by 0 bases and J by 5 bases, with 10 bases between. The CDR3 sequence is 13 residues long.

The V call is TRBV5-4, the J call TRBJ1-2; unclear D gene. Trimming stripped 0 bases from V and 1 base from J, with 4 bases between. CDR1 is SGHNT, CDR2 YYREEE, per germline (reference sequence). This CDR3 is built from 13 residues. The CDR3 DNA sequence: TGTGCCAGCAGCTTGGGGAATAACTATGGCTACACCTTC. It translates to CASSLGNNYGYTF.

J is TRBJ2-7 and V is TRBV27; D not resolved. This CDR3 has 13 amino acids. Germline assignment: CDR1 MNHEY and CDR2 SMNVEV (reference sequence). Trimming shortened V by 3 bases and J by 1 base, and 7 bases separated the two germline ends. CDR3 residues: CASSLAPSYEQYF. In DNA, the CDR3 is TGTGCCAGCAGTTTGGCACCATCCTACGAGCAGTACTTC.

This clonotype came up once. The chain joins TRBV30 to TRBJ1-1, with D possibly TRBD1 on 6 matching bases. There are 12 residues in the CDR3. CDR1 GTSNPN and CDR2 SVGIG come from the germline V gene (reference sequence). The V end was cut by 5 bases, the J end by 2 bases, with 9 bases between. This CDR3 reads CAWQGLNTEAFF. In DNA, the CDR3 is TGTGCCTGGCAGGGGTTAAACACTGAAGCTTTCTTT.

The chain links TRBV11-2 to TRBJ1-1; D possibly corresponds to TRBD1 (5 bases). Looked up from germline, CDR1 is SGHAT and CDR2 is FQNNGV. There are 17 residues in the CDR3. Trimming stripped 1 base from V and 0 bases from J, with 15 bases between. The DNA for the CDR3 is TGTGCCAGCAGCTTAGGATGGGACGGTGGGATGAACACTGAAGCTTTCTTT. Residues: CASSLGWDGGMNTEAFF.

This chain links TRBV5-4 with TRBJ2-7; 8 positions agree with TRBD1. This CDR3 is 15 amino acids long. V was pared by 0 bases and J by 0 bases, with 2 bases of the junction left unmatched. Germline-derived CDR1 and CDR2 are SGHNT and YYREEE (reference sequence). The chain's CDR3 is CASSLGRGPSYEQYF. The DNA for the CDR3 is TGTGCCAGCAGCTTGGGCAGGGGGCCCTCCTACGAGCAGTACTTC.

The rearrangement uses TRBV10-3 and TRBJ2-2; D gene uncertain. Germline V gives CDR1 ENHRY, CDR2 SYGVKD. Trimming cost V 6 bases and J 3 bases, with 14 bases left between them. The length of the CDR3 is 15 residues. Written as DNA, the CDR3 is TGTGCCATCAGAGGACCCCCTCACGACACCGGGGAGCTGTTTTTT. Protein: CAIRGPPHDTGELFF.

The chain carries TRBV5-6 and TRBJ1-2; D is possibly TRBD1 (5 bases). CDR1 is SGHDT and CDR2 is YYEEEE in the germline V gene. V was pared by 0 bases and J by 3 bases, with 9 bases between. The CDR3 length is 14 residues. Here the CDR3 reads CASSLEGLDYGYTF. The CDR3 nucleotides read TGTGCCAGCAGCTTGGAGGGGCTTGACTATGGCTACACCTTC.